This entry lists 32 T cell receptor beta chains sequenced from one sample in a study of circulating CD8 cells and anti-PD-1 response in melanoma (dated by TCRdb to 2018 to 2020). Four subsets defined by PD-1 and/or TIGIT were sorted from live CD3+CD8+TCRalphabeta+ cells on a BD FACSAria II cell sorter. Sequenced on a NextSeq 500. The QIAseq Immune Repertoire RNA Library Kit, Human TCR Panel was used to prepare TCR libraries from approximately 15 ng of total RNA. Starting from the raw public reads, TCRdb applied fastp trimming at Q25, assembled clones with MiXCR and retained in-frame beta chains. Under each unique CDR3 protein, matching rows form one entry showing the most common genes and DNA. The sample table records fewer than 2,000 distinct CDR3 sequences; approximately 6% of these occur just once. Less than 4% of the sample comes from the top ten. Specimen: CD8+ T cells from PBMCs, collected at baseline or after one month of anti-PD-1 therapy (not recorded which). These receptors were obtained from a human donor with melanoma.

By sample share, this clonotype is medium-sized. The chain recombines TRBV18 with TRBJ1-2; D is undetermined. The germline gives CDR1 KGHSH, CDR2 LQKENI. This CDR3 has 11 amino acids. Trimming shortened V by 2 bases and J by 8 bases, and 6 bases separated the two germline ends. The CDR3 region has the DNA TGTGCCAGCTCACCAAACGAGGGCTACACCTTC. Translated: CASSPNEGYTF.

V usage is TRBV6-5 and J usage is TRBJ2-5, with D possibly matching TRBD1 (5 bases). From germline, CDR1 is MNHEY and CDR2 SVGAGI. Trimming pared 0 bases from V and 5 bases from J, leaving 16 bases between. This CDR3 is 16 amino acids long. CDR3 sequence (DNA): TGTGCCAGCAGTTACTCGAAAACAGCCAAGGGGGAGACCCAGTACTTC. Amino acid sequence: CASSYSKTAKGETQYF.

The chain employs TRBV19 and TRBJ1-2; D not certain. Per the germline V gene, CDR1 is LNHDA and CDR2 is SQIVND (reference sequence). The length of the CDR3 is 15 residues. V was shortened by 0 bases and J by 4 bases, with 12 bases between the two germline ends. CDR3 coding DNA: TGTGCCAGTAGTATAGATCCGGGCAGACCCTATGGCTACACCTTC. Amino acid sequence: CASSIDPGRPYGYTF.

This clonotype was observed a single time. One base away lies a much larger clone, so this may be a sequencing read error. The chain employs TRBV27 and TRBJ2-7; 13 bases are a match to TRBD2. CDR1 MNHEY and CDR2 SMNVEV come from the germline V gene (reference sequence). The CDR3 spans 16 residues. The CDR3 here is CASSLGGLAGSYERYF. In DNA, the CDR3 is TGTGCCAGCAGTTTGGGGGGACTAGCGGGGTCCTACGAGCGGTACTTC.

By share, this clonotype counts as medium-sized. The CDR3 loop reads CASSLSRGGPYEQFF. CDR3 nucleotide sequence: TGTGCCAGCAGCTTATCGCGCGGGGGGCCGTATGAGCAGTTCTTC. The V call is TRBV11-2, the J call TRBJ2-1, with 8 bases fitting TRBD2. Germline assignment: CDR1 SGHAT and CDR2 FQNNGV. Trimming at V came to 2 bases and at J to 8 bases, leaving 8 bases not matched to a gene. This CDR3 region has 15 residues.

V and J are TRBV19 and TRBJ2-2, with D perhaps matching TRBD1 (5 bases). With 4 bases removed from V and 6 bases from J, the gap between germline ends came to 12 bases. The CDR3 spans 14 residues. Germline CDR1 is LNHDA and CDR2 is SQIVND (reference sequence). CDR3: CASSTRGASGELFF. For the CDR3, the DNA is TGTGCCAGTAGTACAAGGGGCGCTTCCGGGGAGCTGTTTTTT.

This clonotype is classed as medium-sized. The chain uses TRBV28 and TRBJ2-7; the D gene is possibly TRBD1 (5 bases). Between the trimmed V and J ends, which lost 7 bases and 0 bases, there was a span of 28 bases. In germline, CDR1 is MDHEN, CDR2 SYDVKM. The CDR3 has 19 residues. CDR3 amino acids: CASKFTGDRTYPSSYEQYF. For the CDR3, the DNA is TGTGCCAGCAAATTCACCGGAGACAGAACCTACCCAAGCTCCTACGAGCAGTACTTC.

Within the sample, this clonotype is medium-sized. This chain joins TRBV28 and TRBJ1-5; D is uncertain. Trimming took 4 bases from V and 3 from J, leaving 13 bases between them. Germline assignment: CDR1 MDHEN and CDR2 SYDVKM. The CDR3 has 15 amino acids. The CDR3 spells CASSSGRSVNQPQHF. The CDR3 region has the DNA TGTGCCAGCAGTTCCGGGCGGTCGGTCAATCAGCCCCAGCATTTT.

This clonotype is medium-sized. The chain combines TRBV7-2 with TRBJ1-3, with TRBD1 identical over 9 bases. The V gene end was trimmed by 1 base and the J gene end by 4 bases; junction bases not matched to a gene: 5. Germline-derived CDR1 and CDR2 are SGHTA and FQGNSA. The CDR3 extends over 16 amino acids. Here the CDR3 DNA reads TGTGCCAGCAGCTTAGAGTACAGGGGGCTAGGAAACACCATATATTTT. This codes for CASSLEYRGLGNTIYF. Combining the CDR3 with reference TRBV7-2 and TRBJ1-3 gives the whole variable domain GAGVSQSPSNKVTEKGKDVELRCDPISGHTALYWYRQSLGQGLEFLIYFQGNSAPDKSGLPSDRFSAERTGGSVSTLTIQRTQQEDSAVYLCASSLEYRGLGNTIYFGEGSWLTVV.

This clonotype counts as medium-sized. The CDR3 nucleotides are TGCAGTGCTAGCCCCGATGAGGGAATGAACACTGAAGCTTTCTTT. Translation gives CSASPDEGMNTEAFF. The V call is TRBV20-1, the J call TRBJ1-1; no definite D call. Germline V lookup: CDR1 DFQATT, CDR2 SNEGSKA (reference sequence). The V end was cut by 3 bases, the J end by 0 bases, with 14 bases between. The CDR3 contains 15 residues.

By proportion, this clonotype is large (0.1 to 1%). The chain couples TRBV20-1 to TRBJ2-7; 12 nucleotides align to TRBD2. V was pared by 1 base and J by 2 bases, with 6 bases of the junction left unmatched. The germline gives CDR1 DFQATT, CDR2 SNEGSKA (reference sequence). CDR3 length: 16 amino acids. The CDR3 bases are TGCAGTGCTAGAGGGACTAGCGGGGTAATTGCCTACGAGCAGTACTTC. Translation: CSARGTSGVIAYEQYF.

This clonotype is deemed medium-sized. The gene calls are TRBV4-2 and TRBJ2-2; D unclear. CDR1 and CDR2 (germline): LGHNA, YNFKEQ. The CDR3 covers 14 residues. The V end was cut by 3 bases, the J end by 0 bases, with 5 bases between. The CDR3 loop is CASSQGSNTGELFF. CDR3 coding DNA: TGTGCCAGCAGCCAGGGTTCGAACACCGGGGAGCTGTTTTTT.

This clonotype rates as medium-sized (0.01 to 0.1%). The genes are TRBV7-2 and TRBJ2-7; no clear D. The CDR3 contains 13 residues. Germline CDR1 and CDR2: SGHTA and FQGNSA. The germline V and J ends were trimmed by 1 base and 6 bases, with 10 bases remaining between them. The CDR3 loop is CASSLVSVPEQYF. In nucleotides, the CDR3 is TGTGCCAGCAGCTTAGTATCCGTCCCCGAGCAGTACTTC.

This clonotype is labeled as medium-sized. This chain joins TRBV5-4 and TRBJ2-1; 7 bases line up with TRBD1. CDR1 SGHNT and CDR2 YYREEE come from the germline V gene (reference sequence). With 3 bases clipped from V and 5 bases from J, the junction kept 2 bases outside the gene matches. CDR3 size: 13 residues. The CDR3 reads CASSSGQHNEQFF. CDR3 in DNA: TGTGCCAGCAGCTCGGGACAGCACAATGAGCAGTTCTTC.

By share, this clonotype ranks as medium-sized. The rearrangement uses TRBV2 and TRBJ2-3; D may be TRBD2 (7 bases). This CDR3 region has 15 residues. Germline-derived CDR1 and CDR2 are SNHLY and FYNNEI. V lost 7 bases and J 0 bases, leaving 14 bases between the germline ends. CDR3 amino acids: CASIRGAHSTDTQYF. The CDR3 bases are TGTGCCAGCATCCGGGGGGCCCATAGCACAGATACGCAGTATTTT. The whole variable domain, remainder taken from reference TRBV2 and TRBJ2-3, is EPEVTQTPSHQVTQMGQEVILRCVPISNHLYFYWYRQILGQKVEFLVSFYNNEISEKSEIFDDQFSVERPDGSNFTLKIRSTKLEDSAMYFCASIRGAHSTDTQYFGPGTRLTVL.

In its sample, this clonotype is medium-sized. This chain connects TRBV12-3 or TRBV12-4 to TRBJ1-1, with a weak D call TRBD1 (6 bases). This CDR3 spans 15 amino acids. V shed 6 bases and J shed 3 bases, with 17 bases lying between them. In DNA, the CDR3 is TGTGCCAGCAGCCACACCTCAGACAGGTACACTGAAGCTTTCTTT. Its protein is CASSHTSDRYTEAFF.

This clonotype is categorized as medium-sized. V is TRBV19 and J is TRBJ1-6; possibly TRBD1 for D (6 bases). The V and J ends lost 1 base and 8 bases respectively, with 15 bases between them. There are 16 residues in the CDR3. CDR1 is LNHDA and CDR2 is SQIVND in the germline V gene (reference sequence). CDR3 residues: CASSIVGTTQDSPLHF. CDR3 coding DNA: TGTGCCAGTAGTATAGTCGGGACAACCCAGGATTCACCCCTCCACTTT.

In its sample, this clonotype ranks as medium-sized. The V gene is TRBV6-1, the J gene TRBJ2-1; the D gene is possibly TRBD1 (6 bases). Trimming cost V 4 bases and J 13 bases, with 14 bases left between them. Germline V gives CDR1 MNHNS, CDR2 SASEGT. This CDR3 contains 12 residues. The CDR3 coding sequence is TGTGCCAGCAGTGGAGGGCAGGGGTCACAGTTCTTC. It translates to CASSGGQGSQFF.

This clonotype has more than one count but fewer than ten. A much larger clone differs from this one at a single base, so this may be a read error. The chain combines TRBV28 with TRBJ1-1; D is perhaps TRBD1 (5 bases). CDR1 is MDHEN, CDR2 SYDVKM, per germline. The CDR3 has 12 amino acids. CDR3 DNA sequence: TGTGCCAGCAGTTTCAGGGTTACTGAAACTTTCTTT. This encodes CASSFRVTETFF. Full variable domain (missing parts from reference TRBV28 and TRBJ1-1): DVKVTQSSRYLVKRTGEKVFLECVQDMDHENMFWYRQDPGLGLRLIYFSYDVKMKEKGDIPEGYSVSREKKERFSLILESASTNQTSMYLCASSFRVTETFFGQGTRLTVV.

This rearrangement joins TRBV7-3 to TRBJ1-2; D is perhaps TRBD1 (6 bases). Germline V lookup: CDR1 SGHTA, CDR2 FQGTGA. The length of the CDR3 is 16 residues. The V gene lost 0 bases and the J gene lost 6 bases, with 17 bases spanning the gap. As DNA, the CDR3 is TGTGCCAGCAGCTTAACCCCCGGGGGGCGATCGGATGGCTACACCTTC. Protein sequence: CASSLTPGGRSDGYTF.

This clonotype is classed as medium-sized. CDR3: CASSVAASGGDEQFF. CDR3 nucleotide sequence: TGTGCCAGCAGCGTAGCGGCTAGCGGGGGGGATGAGCAGTTCTTC. The rearrangement links TRBV9 to TRBJ2-1; 12 nucleotides align to TRBD2. This CDR3 is built from 15 residues. The germline V gene encodes CDR1 SGDLS and CDR2 YYNGEE. The junction had 3 bases not matched to a gene; V was cut back by 0 bases and J by 8 bases.

This clonotype is medium-sized in the sample. The gene calls are TRBV29-1 and TRBJ2-1, with 7 bases lining up with TRBD2. The ends lost 8 bases at V and 6 bases at J; junction bases unmatched: 7. Per germline, CDR1 SQVTM and CDR2 ANQGSEA. The CDR3 length is 12 residues. This chain's CDR3 is CSLLSGANEQFF. The CDR3 DNA sequence: TGCAGCTTACTCAGCGGGGCCAATGAGCAGTTCTTC.

By share, this clonotype ranks as medium-sized (0.01 to 0.1%). This chain connects TRBV28 to TRBJ2-1, with D perhaps matching TRBD1 (5 bases). Trimming removed 2 bases at V and 7 bases at J, with 18 bases between. Germline CDR1 reads MDHEN; CDR2 reads SYDVKM. The CDR3 has 16 amino acids. This CDR3 is CASSLVSQVLLNEQFF. The CDR3 DNA is TGTGCCAGCAGTTTAGTATCACAGGTTCTACTAAATGAGCAGTTCTTC.

By sample fraction, this clonotype is large. The chain links TRBV19 to TRBJ1-1; D is unclear. Germline CDR1 LNHDA, CDR2 SQIVND (reference sequence). The V end was cut by 5 bases, the J end by 0 bases, with 7 bases between. This CDR3 spans 13 amino acids. The CDR3 nucleotides read TGTGCCAGTAGTTTGGGCATGAACACTGAAGCTTTCTTT. This codes for CASSLGMNTEAFF.

A remark on this clonotype: A much larger clone sits a single nucleotide away, making a read error possible. V usage is TRBV28 and J usage is TRBJ2-1; the D is unclear. The CDR3 length is 15 residues. The V end lost 3 bases, the J end lost 4 bases, and 13 bases lay between the germline ends. The germline CDR1 and CDR2 sequences are MDHEN and SYDVKM. DNA for the CDR3: TGTGCCAGCAGTTTCGCACTATCAGCATACAATGAGCAGTTCTTC. Protein sequence: CASSFALSAYNEQFF.

As to this clonotype: A single base separates this from a much larger clone, so it may be a read error. The rearrangement uses TRBV4-1 and TRBJ1-5; D is uncertain. The CDR3 length is 15 residues. Germline CDR1 MGHRA, CDR2 YSYEKL. The CDR3 DNA reads as TGCGCCAGCAGCCAAGGGGATTATAGCAATCAGCCCCGGCATTTT. The encoded protein is CASSQGDYSNQPRHF.

By proportion, this clonotype is medium-sized. J is TRBJ2-1 and V is TRBV7-3; possible D gene TRBD1, 6 bases. Germline V lookup: CDR1 SGHTA, CDR2 FQGTGA. This CDR3 comprises 16 residues. V lost 5 bases and J lost 5, with 19 bases in between. CDR3 in amino acids: CASSPPDSFLNNEQFF. The CDR3 bases are TGTGCCAGCAGCCCACCGGACAGTTTTTTGAACAATGAGCAGTTCTTC.

The V gene is TRBV19, the J gene TRBJ2-3; no firm D call. The CDR3 sequence is 12 residues long. In germline, CDR1 is LNHDA, CDR2 SQIVND (reference sequence). Trimming shortened V by 6 bases and J by 9 bases, and 13 bases separated the two germline ends. The CDR3 DNA follows: TGTGCCAGTAGCAACACTTTGAACACGCAGTATTTT. This encodes CASSNTLNTQYF.

In its sample, this clonotype ranks as medium-sized. The genes are TRBV5-4 and TRBJ2-3; 14 bases match TRBD2. Germline V lookup: CDR1 SGHNT, CDR2 YYREEE (reference sequence). The CDR3 length is 16 residues. V dropped 0 bases and J dropped 4; count of bases not matched to a gene: 1. The CDR3 nucleotides read TGTGCCAGCAGCTTGGTGACTAGCGGGGGGGCAGATACGCAGTATTTT. This translates into CASSLVTSGGADTQYF.

In its sample, this clonotype is medium-sized. This rearrangement joins TRBV4-1 to TRBJ2-7; D is undetermined. Deletions cut 4 bases from V and 5 bases from J, with 18 bases between. Germline V gives CDR1 MGHRA, CDR2 YSYEKL. CDR3 length equals 15 residues. In nucleotides, the CDR3 is TGCGCCAGCAGCCCATCTCCGACGGAGAGGAACGAGCAGTACTTC. Amino acids: CASSPSPTERNEQYF.

By frequency in the sample, this clonotype is medium-sized. The rearrangement uses TRBV19 and TRBJ1-5; tentative D call: TRBD1 (5 bases). Looked up from germline, CDR1 is LNHDA and CDR2 is SQIVND (reference sequence). V lost 5 bases to trimming and J lost 1 base, with 9 bases between them. The CDR3 runs to 14 residues. Written as DNA, the CDR3 is TGTGCCAGTAGTGAAGGGGTCAGCAATCAGCCCCAGCATTTT. Translation: CASSEGVSNQPQHF.

This clonotype is classed as medium-sized (0.01 to 0.1%). The chain has TRBV27 and TRBJ2-3; D call uncertain. CDR1 and CDR2 (germline): MNHEY, SMNVEV (reference sequence). With 3 bases removed from V and 3 bases from J, the gap between germline ends came to 16 bases. This CDR3 is 16 amino acids long. The CDR3 loop is CASSFVRYGSTDTQYF. The CDR3 nucleotides are TGTGCCAGCAGTTTTGTGCGATACGGATCGACAGATACGCAGTATTTT.